This T cell receptor (beta chain) is drawn from a study of regulatory T cells in long-lasting Graves disease. Whole-study results and caveats: TRBV28, TRBJ1-2 and TRBJ2-5 were favored in persistent disease. Persistent Graves' patients had lower TCR diversity than newly diagnosed ones.

On this clonotype itself: Its antigen remains unknown.

HTBI primers from iRepertoire and Arm-PCR of CDR3 regions yielded the TCR beta libraries. Each CDR3 protein is one row after TCRdb ran MiXCR on the multiplex PCR reads. The data contain fewer than 550,000 distinct CDR3 sequences, about 22% of them seen just once; the ten biggest clones take up 7.1%. Per germline, CDR1 MGHRA and CDR2 YSYEKL. V lost 5 bases, J lost 2 bases, and 10 bases stayed unmatched. The CDR3 covers 16 residues. Indicated time point: persistent/refractory GD, antithyroid drugs over 5 years with positive TRAb. Construction of the TCR library relied on RNA isolated from PBMCs. V gene TRBV4-1 combines with J gene TRBJ2-7; TRBD1 agrees at 9 bases. The sample in question was peripheral blood mononuclear cells (PBMCs), obtained when the disease was refractory, from a patient treated with antithyroid drugs. The receptor's source is a female donor with Graves disease. Written as DNA, the CDR3 is TGCGCCAGCAGCGACTCCGGGACAGGGCAAACCTACGAGCAGTACTTC. It encodes CASSDSGTGQTYEQYF.